The 18 T cell receptor beta chains below were found in one sample sequenced in a study of cytomegalovirus exposure and HLA in healthy donors. PCR employed 60 Vbeta and 13 Jbeta primers. Sequencing was performed with immunoSEQ multiplex PCR; in TCRdb, only in-frame clones are kept and a portion is missing. The table lists more than 150,000 clones, around 72% of them singletons. The specimen sequenced was PBMCs. The receptors originated from a woman aged 40 to 50 in good health and CMV-seropositive.

In this sample, this clone turned up once. V is TRBV9 and J is TRBJ2-1; TRBD2 matches at 11 bases. There are 15 residues in the CDR3. Germline V CDR1 and CDR2: SGDLS, YYNGEE. V shed 0 bases and J 10 bases; nucleotides not matched to a gene: 6. DNA of the CDR3: TGTGCCAGCAGCGTAGGTAGCGGGGGGGGGAGAGAGCAGTTCTTC. This gives the protein CASSVGSGGGREQFF. The variable domain in full, completed from reference TRBV9 and TRBJ2-1, reads DSGVTQTPKHLITATGQRVTLRCSPRSGDLSVYWYQQSLDQGLQFLIQYYNGEERAKGNILERFSAQQFPDLHSELNLSSLELGDSALYFCASSVGSGGGREQFFGPGTRLTVL.

The rearrangement uses TRBV19 and TRBJ1-5; the D gene is possibly TRBD1 (5 bases). V lost 3 bases and J lost 0, with 27 bases in between. The length of the CDR3 is 21 residues. Germline V gene data show CDR1 as LNHDA and CDR2 as SQIVND (reference sequence). The CDR3 DNA follows: TGTGCCAGTAGTATCCGAGTAGCGGGGGTAAGTGTCACCCTTAGCAATCAGCCCCAGCATTTT. Translated: CASSIRVAGVSVTLSNQPQHF.

About this clone: One junction end disagrees with the germline gene, perhaps due to a read error. The gene calls are TRBV18 and TRBJ1-5, with 7 positions matching TRBD1. The CDR3 spans 13 residues. Germline CDR1 KGHSH, CDR2 LQKENI. The CDR3 spells CASSQGINQPQHF. Written as DNA, the CDR3 is TGTGCCAGTTCACAGGGGATAAATCAGCCCCAGCATTTT.

Only a few counts were recorded for this clone. The rearrangement joins TRBV30 to TRBJ1-5, with no clear D. Trimming stripped 0 bases from V and 1 base from J, with 10 bases between. Germline V lookup: CDR1 GTSNPN, CDR2 SVGIG (reference sequence). CDR3 length equals 15 residues. CDR3 bases: TGTGCCTGGAGTGTAGAGGGAGGCAGCAATCAGCCCCAGCATTTT. This codes for CAWSVEGGSNQPQHF.

This clone was seen only a few times. This chain connects TRBV7-8 to TRBJ2-1; 13 bases agree with TRBD2. Germline-derived CDR1 and CDR2 are SGHVS and FQNEAQ. Unmatched junction bases numbered 12, after V lost 4 bases and J lost 12 bases. The CDR3 has 16 amino acids. The CDR3 protein is CASSSTRLAGGLGQFF. CDR3 bases: TGTGCCAGCAGCTCCACACGACTAGCGGGAGGTCTCGGGCAGTTCTTC.

The gene calls are TRBV7-8 and TRBJ1-4, with 8 bases matching TRBD1. This CDR3 spans 15 amino acids. V was pared by 5 bases and J by 7 bases, with 9 bases of the junction left unmatched. From germline, CDR1 is SGHVS and CDR2 FQNEAQ. DNA of the CDR3: TGTGCCAGCAGCCAAAGGCGGCAGGGGGCTGAAAAACTGTTTTTT. Residues: CASSQRRQGAEKLFF.

As to this clone: One junction end does not reproduce the germline sequence, and a read error may be involved. The V call is TRBV5-6, the J call TRBJ2-3; D may be TRBD2 (6 bases). The CDR3 loop spans 15 amino acids. CDR1 is SGHDT and CDR2 is YYEEEE in the germline V gene. The CDR3 DNA follows: TGTGCCGGCAGCTTGAGACTTCTCGGGGGAAATACGCAGTATTTT. This encodes CAGSLRLLGGNTQYF. Drawing the rest from reference TRBV5-6 and TRBJ2-3, the complete variable domain is DAGVTQSPTHLIKTRGQQVTLRCSPKSGHDTVSWYQQALGQGPQFIFQYYEEEERQRGNFPDRFSGHQFPNYSSELNVNALLLGDSALYLCAGSLRLLGGNTQYFGPGTRLTVL.

The V and J genes are TRBV27 and TRBJ2-7, with D possibly being TRBD2 (7 bases). This CDR3 region has 14 residues. Looked up from germline, CDR1 is MNHEY and CDR2 is SMNVEV (reference sequence). V was shortened by 5 bases and J by 4 bases, with 15 bases between the two germline ends. This CDR3 reads CASSPWGGRYEQYF. DNA for the CDR3: TGTGCCAGCAGTCCCTGGGGGGGGCGGTACGAGCAGTACTTC.

The rearrangement uses TRBV7-8 and TRBJ2-5; perhaps TRBD2 as D (5 bases). Germline lookup yields CDR1 SGHVS and CDR2 FQNEAQ. With 6 bases removed from V and 3 bases from J, the gap between germline ends came to 17 bases. The CDR3 is 15 amino acids. The CDR3 DNA follows: TGTGCCAGCAGGCGTAGGAGGCAGTGGGAAGAGACCCAGTACTTC. Translated, it gives CASRRRRQWEETQYF.

V and J are TRBV7-2 and TRBJ1-3, with 8 nucleotides matching TRBD1. Germline V gene lookup returns CDR1 SGHTA and CDR2 FQGNSA. V gave up 5 bases and J gave up 2 bases; unmatched junction bases: 11. The CDR3 extends over 17 amino acids. CDR3 amino acids: CASSLRTGFTAGNTIYF. DNA of the CDR3: TGTGCCAGCAGCCTACGGACAGGGTTTACAGCTGGAAACACCATATATTTT.

This clone showed up just a few times. This chain joins TRBV27 and TRBJ1-1; TRBD1 is a possible D gene (6 bases). Trimming left V 5 bases short and J 6 bases short, with 16 bases between. This CDR3 contains 14 residues. Germline V gives CDR1 MNHEY, CDR2 SMNVEV (reference sequence). The CDR3, as DNA: TGTGCCAGCAGTCGCCTAGACAGGACCTCTGAAGCTTTCTTT. Its protein product is CASSRLDRTSEAFF.

The rearrangement joins TRBV4-2 to TRBJ1-6; the match to TRBD1 covers 10 bases. Germline assignment: CDR1 LGHNA and CDR2 YNFKEQ. The CDR3 sequence is 15 residues long. V was clipped by 3 bases and J by 5 bases; unmatched bases: 1. DNA of the CDR3: TGTGCCAGCAGCCAGGACAGGGGGGATAATTCACCCCTCCACTTT. Encoded protein: CASSQDRGDNSPLHF.

This clone has just one count. The rearrangement joins TRBV6-5 to TRBJ1-1, with D hard to call. V shed 0 bases and J shed 1 base, with 9 bases lying between them. CDR3 length: 15 residues. Per the germline V gene, CDR1 is MNHEY and CDR2 is SVGAGI. CDR3 protein: CASSYSISGNTEAFF. The CDR3 DNA sequence: TGTGCCAGCAGTTACTCGATCTCGGGGAACACTGAAGCTTTCTTT.

The genes are TRBV28 and TRBJ1-2, with a weak D call TRBD1 (5 bases). V shed 6 bases and J shed 5 bases, with 10 bases lying between them. Germline lookup yields CDR1 MDHEN and CDR2 SYDVKM. This CDR3 contains 12 residues. CDR3 protein: CASSTGEYGYTF. The CDR3 DNA follows: TGTGCCAGCAGCACAGGCGAGTATGGCTACACCTTC.

V is TRBV6-6 and J is TRBJ1-2; 7 nucleotides match TRBD1. The J segment lost 0 bases and the V segment lost 2 bases, leaving 3 bases of the junction unmatched. Germline V gene sequence: CDR1 MNHNY, CDR2 SVGAGI (reference sequence). The CDR3 loop spans 15 amino acids. The CDR3 region is CASSYQTGSNYGYTF. The CDR3 coding sequence is TGTGCCAGCAGTTACCAGACAGGGTCTAACTATGGCTACACCTTC.

In this sample, this clone turned up a few times. V is TRBV2 and J is TRBJ1-3; D remains ambiguous. Germline V lookup: CDR1 SNHLY, CDR2 FYNNEI. Trimming took off 7 bases at V and 10 bases at J, with 11 bases between the two ends. The CDR3 consists of 11 residues. The CDR3 region has the DNA TGTGCCAGCACACAGACAAGTACCATATATTTT. Amino acids: CASTQTSTIYF. Filled out from reference TRBV2 and TRBJ1-3, the complete variable domain reads EPEVTQTPSHQVTQMGQEVILRCVPISNHLYFYWYRQILGQKVEFLVSFYNNEISEKSEIFDDQFSVERPDGSNFTLKIRSTKLEDSAMYFCASTQTSTIYFGEGSWLTVV.

V gene TRBV9 combines with J gene TRBJ2-7; unclear D gene. Germline assignment: CDR1 SGDLS and CDR2 YYNGEE. This CDR3 has 13 amino acids. The V and J ends lost 4 bases and 2 bases respectively, with 10 bases between them. CDR3 bases: TGTGCCAGCAGCCCCAGGCCGGCCTACGAGCAGTACTTC. Residues: CASSPRPAYEQYF.

This chain connects TRBV14 to TRBJ2-2; 9 nucleotides match TRBD1. Trimming cost V 4 bases and J 4 bases; bases outside gene matches: 4. The CDR3 spans 15 residues. Germline CDR1 and CDR2: SGHDN and FVKESK. The CDR3 spells CASSPTGGGTGELFF. The DNA for the CDR3 is TGTGCCAGCAGCCCGACAGGGGGAGGCACCGGGGAGCTGTTTTTT. The full variable domain, completed using reference TRBV14 and TRBJ2-2, is EAGVTQFPSHSVIEKGQTVTLRCDPISGHDNLYWYRRVMGKEIKFLLHFVKESKQDESGMPNNRFLAERTGGTYSTLKVQPAELEDSGVYFCASSPTGGGTGELFFGEGSRLTVL.